The T cell receptor (beta chain) described here comes from a study of cytomegalovirus exposure and HLA in healthy donors (dated by TCRdb to between 2016 and 2019). For the wider study: An earlier analysis of roughly 500 of the donors reported 250 to 350 Gb of sequence data and some 120 million unique TCR beta sequences from about 179 million T cells. Approximately 310 gigabases of sequencing data and approximately 84 million unique TCR sequences were included in an early release covering 550 to 800 HLA-typed donors. Of the 398 genotyped donors, 75% to 85% were placed in the genetic ancestry cluster associated with self-reported Caucasian donors. The study aimed to test whether signatures of past pathogen exposure could be identified by cataloging public T cell receptors. The T cell repertoires of several hundred subjects were profiled by immunosequencing and related to cytomegalovirus serostatus. Besides the first cohort of 500 to 700 subjects, a separate validation cohort made up of 120 or so different subjects was used. To predict cytomegalovirus infection status, the study brought together high-throughput TCR immunosequencing, statistical association of individual TCRs with disease status, and machine learning. To study patterns of TCR occurrence, a later analysis re-analyzed previously published TCR beta repertoires from around 660 donors and added high-resolution HLA genotyping. Rather than drawing on any new phenotypic data, the later analysis identified candidate immune exposures from TCR beta sequences and the way those sequences occurred across donors. To decide whether each TCR beta V gene segment behaved as functional or pseudogenic, an earlier analysis of fewer than 750 of the donors relied on high-throughput TCR beta sequencing. Donor age, sex, ethnicity and CMV serostatus were collected together with the repertoire data. A later genetic analysis used genome-wide SNP genotypes for about 55% of the 666 donors, treating that subset as a discovery cohort. Every repertoire in the discovery cohort had been generated on one and the same sequencing platform. HLA typing included class I and class II loci at four-digit resolution. The number of typed donors differed by locus: about 620-640 for A, B, C, DRB1 and DQB1; some 500 for DQA1; some 610 for DPA1; and about 470 for DPB1. Several DR-DQ haplotypes were treated as single units for association and clustering because of strong linkage in the cohort. Across approximately 420 genotyped donors of the cohort, an average of about 250,000 unique TCR beta nucleotide sequences per donor were sequenced, and 15% to 20% of those sequences were non-productive.

The library was obtained by the immunoSEQ multiplex PCR assay. For the multiplex PCR, a mixture combining 60 forward primers for TCR Vbeta segments and 13 reverse primers for TCR Jbeta segments was used. The CDR3 region of rearranged TCR beta genes was amplified from genomic DNA by a multiplex PCR assay. The Illumina HiSeq System was used to sequence the amplified TCR beta libraries as 87-base-pair reads. The authors' pipeline ran thus. A later analysis tallied about 77 million unique TCR beta chains across the 640 or so repertoires, and around 10 million of those chains were shared by two or more donors. To remove PCR and sequencing errors, raw reads were error-corrected and collapsed into unique sequences using a nearest-neighbor algorithm that merged closely related sequences. Alignment of CDR3 sequences to IMGT reference sequences was used to assign V, D and J gene segments. Each retained sequence needed at least a six-nucleotide match to both a V gene segment and a J gene segment. A rearrangement was called productive if the CDR3 had no stop codons and remained in frame with V and J, and every other rearrangement was called non-productive. Following IMGT convention, CDR3 was defined as the stretch from the second conserved V-encoded cysteine up to the conserved J-encoded phenylalanine. In an earlier analysis of more than 550 of the donors, sequences lacking an unambiguous match to a single V gene segment were excluded. An earlier analysis of a few hundred of the donors called V segments functional above 56.7% productive rearrangements and segregating when the between-donor standard deviation exceeded 5%. A statistical classification framework was developed to diagnose cytomegalovirus status using the catalog of TCR beta chain sequences. V and J gene assignment, in a later analysis, came from comparing TCR nucleotide sequences with IMGT/GENE-DB human TR gene sequences. Using the TCRdist pipeline, a later analysis assigned CDR3 sequences along with most-parsimonious VDJ recombination scenarios. In a later analysis, each TCR beta chain was defined by its CDR3 amino acid sequence together with its V-gene family, and reads without a unique V-gene family were excluded. To address suspected cross-contamination and a sequencing artifact, a later analysis removed around 590 highly shared, low-generation-probability nucleotide sequences. For each public chain, a later analysis derived a clonal expansion index from normalized ranks of inferred template counts within each repertoire. Generation probabilities in a later analysis came from a VDJ recombination model fitted to out-of-frame rearrangements, and those results were checked against IGoR. A later analysis scored TCR-TCR, TCR-HLA and TCR-CMV co-occurrence with hypergeometric tests, applying a repertoire-size bias correction to TCR pairs. A later analysis estimated false discovery rates by permuting HLA or CMV assignments 20 times. In a later analysis, co-occurring TCRs were grouped with DBSCAN, and TCRdist sequence similarity was added when clustering was performed within HLA-allele-positive subsets. Repertoires with fewer than 30,000 or more than 120,000 public chains, plus five repertoires with anomalous nucleotide sharing, were excluded from co-occurrence clustering. Not all clones reach the TCRdb copy of this immuneACCESS table, which keeps in-frame sequences only. Checked studies attribute under half of the gap to unresolved V genes and leave the rest unexplained. V, J and clone size derive from that table, while D and trimming were established from the DNA sequence. For this sample the table gives around 160,000 clones, of which just under 75% were detected only once. 1.6% of the sample is in the top ten clones.

A note on this clone: Its specific antigen is unknown. No per-base quality is available; no much larger clone lies one base away.

At the junction V is shortened by 1 base and J by 5 bases, with 15 bases in between. CDR1 and CDR2 (GTSNPN, SVGIG) derive from the germline V gene (reference sequence). From cysteine to phenylalanine, the CDR3 is 15 amino acids long. CDR3 DNA only is kept here, 45 bases in frame from base 1. The cohort consisted of hundreds of healthy bone marrow donors. At the time of sampling, every cohort member was nominally healthy, though immune exposures that went unrecorded were likely present. The donor tested CMV seronegative and was one of the 352 seronegative cohort members. Each donor provided a peripheral blood sample, and peripheral blood mononuclear cells were used for TCR beta sequencing. The Qiagen DNeasy Blood Extraction Kit was used to extract genomic DNA from the blood cell samples. Overall study results and their limits: Most TCR sequences were seen in very few donors, while some public TCRs were found in many individuals. In a later analysis, most CMV-associated TCR beta chains were found to appear HLA-restricted, with HLA associations seemingly driven largely by CMV exposure. A cluster of highly shared sequence variants was judged likely to represent a technical artifact of the sequencing pipeline. Sequencing depth was assumed to be roughly uniform across donors in the presence/absence analyses, though that assumption may not hold. According to a later genetic analysis, donors in an Asian-associated ancestry cluster had fewer N-insertions in productive TCRs than the approximately 700-donor mean. This cohort had only TCR beta chains sequenced, and the lack of alpha or paired-chain data limited which features could be detected. Correlated functional status among segregating V segments might be attributable to linkage disequilibrium, but an unknown experimental factor could not be ruled out. When HLA alleles, especially DR and DQ, strongly co-occurred, TCR associations were difficult to assign to individual alleles. Because HLA typing was missing for some donors at each locus, association tests included only the typed subset. Cytomegalovirus status was reported to be diagnosed by the classifier with high specificity and sensitivity in both the original and validation cohorts. At a false discovery rate of 0.05, a later analysis linked approximately 18,000 TCR beta sequences to specific HLA alleles. A few of the identified cytomegalovirus-associated TCR beta chains were confirmed in vitro to be specific for cytomegalovirus antigens. In a later analysis, the rate of TCR association differed among HLA loci, with DRB1 alleles having the most associated TCRs and HLA-C alleles having the fewest. In a later analysis, HLA-associated TCR beta chains were found to be more clonally expanded and to have lower generation probabilities than equally common non-associated chains. A later genetic analysis associated a missense DCLRE1C variant with V-gene and J-gene trimming of TCR beta chains, and an independent cohort replicated the association. A further reported finding was that TCR beta sequences accurately predicted the HLA-A and HLA-B alleles for most subjects in the first cohort. According to a later analysis, parvovirus B19, influenza, CMV and Epstein-Barr virus appeared linked to several top co-occurrence clusters. Some IMGT-functional V segments, including TRBV6-2 and TRBV6-3, could not be distinguished by the 87-base-pair reads and were therefore excluded. Broadly in line with IMGT annotations, most TCR beta V segments showed up in productive rearrangements about 87% or about 30% of the time in an earlier analysis of under 700 of the donors. The study listed 170 or so TCR beta chains as associated with cytomegalovirus. Approximately 16 rarely observed V segments, including chromosome 9 orphons, were excluded from the earlier analysis of approximately 600 of the donors because counts were too low. For the cohort, immune exposure information was limited to CMV serostatus. It was suggested by the authors that the approach could potentially be generalized to other disease states and immunological phenotypes.

The specimen sequenced was PBMCs. The source of this sequence is a woman aged 18-35 years in good health and CMV-seronegative. The chain couples TRBV30 to TRBJ1-5, and TRBD1 may be the D gene, going by 5 matching bases. CDR3 region: CAWSDGQGPYQPQHF. Read as DNA, the sequence is TGTGCCTGGAGTGATGGGCAGGGTCCCTATCAGCCCCAGCATTTT. Outside the CDR3, residues come from the reference TRBV30 and TRBJ1-5 proteins, so the full variable domain is: SQTIHQWPATLVQPVGSPLSLECTVEGTSNPNLYWYRQAAGRGLQLLFYSVGIGQISSEVPQNLSASRPQDRQFILSSKKLLLSDSGFYLCAWSDGQGPYQPQHFGDGTRLSIL.